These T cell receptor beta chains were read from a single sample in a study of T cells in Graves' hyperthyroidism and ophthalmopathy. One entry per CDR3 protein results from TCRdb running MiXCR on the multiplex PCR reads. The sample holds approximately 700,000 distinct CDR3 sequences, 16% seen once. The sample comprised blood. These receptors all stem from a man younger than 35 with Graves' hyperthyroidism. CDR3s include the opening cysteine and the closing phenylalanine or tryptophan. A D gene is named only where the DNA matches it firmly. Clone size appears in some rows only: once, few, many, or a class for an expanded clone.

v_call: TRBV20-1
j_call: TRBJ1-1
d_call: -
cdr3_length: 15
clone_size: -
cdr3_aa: CSALAGGHLNTEAFF
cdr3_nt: TGCAGTGCCCTCGCGGGGGGACACCTAAACACTGAAGCTTTCTTT

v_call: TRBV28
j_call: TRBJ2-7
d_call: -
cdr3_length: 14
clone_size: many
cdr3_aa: CASSSSPLPYEQYF
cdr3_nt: TGTGCCAGCAGTTCCTCACCCTTACCCTACGAGCAGTACTTC

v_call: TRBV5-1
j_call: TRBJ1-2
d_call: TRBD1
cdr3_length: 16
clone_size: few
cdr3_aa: CASSPRLDRGREGYTF
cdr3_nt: TGCGCCAGCAGCCCACGACTGGACAGGGGGCGGGAAGGCTACACCTTC

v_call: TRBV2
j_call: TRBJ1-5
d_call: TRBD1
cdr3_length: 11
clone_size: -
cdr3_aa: CASRRQGLQHF
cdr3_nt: TGTGCCAGCCGTAGACAGGGCCTCCAGCATTTT

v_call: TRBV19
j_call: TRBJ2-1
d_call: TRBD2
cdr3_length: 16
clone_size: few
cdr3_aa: CASSIWGTSGYNEQFF
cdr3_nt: TGTGCCAGTAGTATTTGGGGGACTAGCGGATACAATGAGCAGTTCTTC

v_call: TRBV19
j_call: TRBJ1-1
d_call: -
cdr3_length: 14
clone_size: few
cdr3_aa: CASSINFGGTEAFF
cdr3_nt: TGTGCCAGTAGTATAAACTTCGGCGGCACTGAAGCTTTCTTT

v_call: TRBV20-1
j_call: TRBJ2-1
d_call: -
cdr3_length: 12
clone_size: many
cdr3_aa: CSARRSTNEQFF
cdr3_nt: TGCAGTGCCAGACGGAGCACCAATGAGCAGTTCTTC

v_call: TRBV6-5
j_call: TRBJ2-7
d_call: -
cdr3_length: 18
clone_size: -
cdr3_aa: CASSYSWPSQQSSYEQYF
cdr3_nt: TGTGCCAGCAGTTACTCGTGGCCGTCCCAACAATCGAGCTACGAGCAGTACTTC

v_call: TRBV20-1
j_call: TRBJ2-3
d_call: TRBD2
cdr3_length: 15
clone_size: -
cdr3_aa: CSAPLGRGNTDTQYF
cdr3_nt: TGCAGTGCTCCCTTAGGGCGGGGGAACACAGATACGCAGTATTTT

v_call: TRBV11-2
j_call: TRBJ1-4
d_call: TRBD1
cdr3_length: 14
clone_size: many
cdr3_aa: CASSLWDRGEKLFF
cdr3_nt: TGTGCCAGCAGCTTATGGGACAGGGGAGAAAAACTGTTTTTT

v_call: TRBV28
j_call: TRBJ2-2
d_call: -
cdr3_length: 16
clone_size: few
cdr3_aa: CASCNWGGASTGELFF
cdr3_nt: TGTGCCAGCTGCAATTGGGGGGGCGCGAGCACCGGGGAGCTGTTTTTT

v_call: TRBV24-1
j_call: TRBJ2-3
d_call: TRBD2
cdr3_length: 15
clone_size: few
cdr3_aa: CATRPHSGRPDTQYF
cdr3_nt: TGTGCCACCAGACCACATAGCGGGAGGCCAGATACGCAGTATTTT

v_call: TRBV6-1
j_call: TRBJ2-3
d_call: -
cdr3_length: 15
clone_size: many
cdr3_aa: CASSYNPGGTDTQYF
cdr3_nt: TGTGCCAGCAGTTACAACCCCGGCGGCACAGATACGCAGTATTTT

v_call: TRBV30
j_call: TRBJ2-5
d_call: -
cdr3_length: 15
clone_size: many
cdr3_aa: CAWGTKDRFQETQYF
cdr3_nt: TGTGCCTGGGGTACTAAAGACAGGTTCCAAGAGACCCAGTACTTC

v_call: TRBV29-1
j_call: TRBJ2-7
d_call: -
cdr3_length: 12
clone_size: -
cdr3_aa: CSVTGNGYEQYF
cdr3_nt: TGCAGCGTTACAGGGAACGGCTACGAGCAGTACTTC

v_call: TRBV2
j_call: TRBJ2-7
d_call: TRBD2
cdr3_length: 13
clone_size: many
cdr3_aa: CAGGGTPSYEQYF
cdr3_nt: TGTGCCGGGGGGGGGACGCCTTCCTACGAGCAGTACTTC

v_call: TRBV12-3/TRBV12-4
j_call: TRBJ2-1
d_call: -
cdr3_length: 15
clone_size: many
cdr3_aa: CASSLGRSSYNEQFF
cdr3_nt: TGTGCCAGCAGTTTGGGCAGGAGCTCCTACAATGAGCAGTTCTTC

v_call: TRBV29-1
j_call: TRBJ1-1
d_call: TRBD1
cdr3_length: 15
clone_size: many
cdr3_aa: CSVSDRGGMNTEAFF
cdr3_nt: TGCAGCGTTTCGGACAGGGGAGGCATGAACACTGAAGCTTTCTTT

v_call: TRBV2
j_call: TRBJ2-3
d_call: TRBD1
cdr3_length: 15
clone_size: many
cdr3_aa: CASYQGQEGTDTQYF
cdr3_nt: TGTGCCAGCTATCAGGGACAGGAGGGCACAGATACGCAGTATTTT

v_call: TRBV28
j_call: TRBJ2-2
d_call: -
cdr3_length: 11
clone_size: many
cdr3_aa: CASSSRGELFF
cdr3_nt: TGTGCCAGCAGCTCCCGCGGGGAGCTGTTTTTT

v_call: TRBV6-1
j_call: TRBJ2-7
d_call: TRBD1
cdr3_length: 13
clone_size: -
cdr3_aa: CASIPGTAYEQYF
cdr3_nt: TGTGCCAGCATACCTGGGACAGCTTACGAGCAGTACTTC

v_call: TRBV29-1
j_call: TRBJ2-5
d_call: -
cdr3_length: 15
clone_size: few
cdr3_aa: CSVEDRGEVRKTQYF
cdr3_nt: TGCAGCGTTGAAGACAGGGGGGAGGTCAGGAAGACCCAGTACTTC

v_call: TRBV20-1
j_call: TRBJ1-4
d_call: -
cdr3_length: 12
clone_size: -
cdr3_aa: CSVSSLNEKLFF
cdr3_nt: TGCAGTGTAAGCAGCTTAAATGAAAAACTGTTTTTT

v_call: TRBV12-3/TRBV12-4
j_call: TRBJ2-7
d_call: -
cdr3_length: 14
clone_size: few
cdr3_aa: CASSEFPDSYEQYF
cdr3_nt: TGTGCCAGCAGCGAGTTTCCAGACTCCTACGAGCAGTACTTC

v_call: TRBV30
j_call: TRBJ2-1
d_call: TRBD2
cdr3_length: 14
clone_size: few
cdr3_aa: CAWSVGLADNEQFF
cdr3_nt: TGTGCCTGGAGTGTAGGTCTAGCGGACAATGAGCAGTTCTTC

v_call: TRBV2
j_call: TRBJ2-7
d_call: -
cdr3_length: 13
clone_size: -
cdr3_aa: CAGSPDIDYEQYF
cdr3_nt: TGTGCCGGCAGTCCGGACATTGACTACGAGCAGTACTTC

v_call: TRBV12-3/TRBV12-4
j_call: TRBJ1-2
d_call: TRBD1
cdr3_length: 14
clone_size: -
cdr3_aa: CASSIAGTGDGYTF
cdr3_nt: TGTGCCAGCAGTATTGCCGGGACAGGGGATGGCTACACCTTC

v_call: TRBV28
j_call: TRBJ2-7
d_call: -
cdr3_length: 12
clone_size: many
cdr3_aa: CASSPQGDEQYF
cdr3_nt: TGTGCCAGCAGCCCTCAGGGAGACGAGCAGTACTTC

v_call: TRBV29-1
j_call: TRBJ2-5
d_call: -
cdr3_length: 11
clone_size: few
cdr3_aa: CSVEAGETQYF
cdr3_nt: TGCAGCGTTGAGGCGGGTGAGACCCAGTACTTC

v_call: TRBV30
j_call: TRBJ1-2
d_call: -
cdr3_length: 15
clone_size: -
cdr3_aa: CAWSRISEAPHGYTF
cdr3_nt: TGTGCCTGGAGTCGCATAAGCGAGGCCCCCCATGGCTACACCTTC

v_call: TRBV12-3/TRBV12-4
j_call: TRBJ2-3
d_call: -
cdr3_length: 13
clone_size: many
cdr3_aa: CASRRASTDTQYF
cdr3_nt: TGTGCCAGCCGCCGTGCTAGCACAGATACGCAGTATTTT

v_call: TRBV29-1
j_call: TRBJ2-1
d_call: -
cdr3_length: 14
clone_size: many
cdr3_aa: CSVEGHLSYNEQFF
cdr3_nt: TGCAGCGTTGAGGGACACCTCTCCTACAATGAGCAGTTCTTC

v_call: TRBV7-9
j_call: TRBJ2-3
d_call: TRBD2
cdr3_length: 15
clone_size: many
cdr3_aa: CASSLQAGVADTQYF
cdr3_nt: TGTGCCAGCAGCTTACAAGCGGGAGTGGCAGATACGCAGTATTTT

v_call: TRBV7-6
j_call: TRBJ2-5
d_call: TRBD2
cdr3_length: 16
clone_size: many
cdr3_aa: CASSLGPAGFQETQYF
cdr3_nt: TGTGCCAGCAGCTTAGGCCCAGCGGGGTTCCAAGAGACCCAGTACTTC

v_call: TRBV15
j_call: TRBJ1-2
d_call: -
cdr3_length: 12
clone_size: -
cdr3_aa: CATSRGLAGYTF
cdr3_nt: TGTGCCACCAGCAGAGGACTGGCTGGCTACACCTTC

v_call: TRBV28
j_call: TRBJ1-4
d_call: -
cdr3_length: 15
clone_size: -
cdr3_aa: CASSQGGQLNEKLFF
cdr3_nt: TGTGCCAGCAGTCAGGGCGGACAACTGAATGAAAAACTGTTTTTT

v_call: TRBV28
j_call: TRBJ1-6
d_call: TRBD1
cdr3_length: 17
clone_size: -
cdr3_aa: CASSLGGTGRNNSPLHF
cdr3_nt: TGTGCCAGCAGTTTGGGAGGGACAGGGCGTAATAATTCACCCCTCCACTTT